One and the same sample provided the 30 T cell receptor beta chains below, sequenced in a study of shared clonotypes between healthy human individuals (dated by TCRdb to about 2020). Libraries were constructed by the immunoSEQ multiplex PCR assay. TCRdb obtained this table from immuneACCESS and retained in-frame rearrangements with V and J assigned. These tables miss some clones; where compared with another copy, unresolved V genes account for less than half of the shortfall, and the remainder is unexplained. For this sample the table gives hundreds of thousands of clones, of which around 96% were detected only once. The top ten constitute around 0.1% of the sample. CD8 naive samples were obtained by positive selection for CCR7 among CD45RO-negative cells, yielding a CD45RA+CCR7+ population from which TemRA cells were excluded. Sequencing was done on a sample of naive CD8+ T cells sorted from blood. Read against the paper, the sample's cell subset or site label means: CD45RA+CCR7+. These TCRs come from a woman younger than 45 in good health.

This sequence joins TRBV7-9 and TRBJ1-2; no firm D call. CDR1 is SEHNR and CDR2 is FQNEAQ in the germline V gene (reference sequence). The ends were cut back, 7 bases at V and 3 bases at J, with 21 bases in the middle. This CDR3 contains 16 residues. The DNA of the CDR3 is TGTGCCAGCATCCCCCCAGATAGACCCTGGCACTATGGCTACACCTTC. Its protein product is CASIPPDRPWHYGYTF.

The chain combines TRBV27 with TRBJ2-7; tentatively, D is TRBD1 (6 bases). The V end lost 5 bases, the J end lost 5 bases, and 13 bases lay between the germline ends. The CDR3 is made up of 13 amino acids. Germline V CDR1 and CDR2: MNHEY, SMNVEV (reference sequence). The CDR3 nucleotides are TGTGCCAGCAGTCCTGACAGGCGTCACGAGCAGTACTTC. It yields the protein CASSPDRRHEQYF.

The gene calls are TRBV27 and TRBJ2-2; 8 nucleotides match TRBD2. J was trimmed by 5 bases and V by 8 bases; bases with no gene match: 7. The CDR3 has 14 residues. Germline CDR1 is MNHEY and CDR2 is SMNVEV (reference sequence). DNA for the CDR3: TGTGCCAGCTGGCCCGGGGGGGGGACCGGGGAGCTGTTTTTT. Translation: CASWPGGGTGELFF.

J is TRBJ1-2 and V is TRBV6-4; TRBD1 agrees at 7 bases. Germline CDR1 and CDR2: MRHNA and SNTAGT. The CDR3 is 15 residues long. Trimming removed 2 bases from V and 4 bases from J; junction bases left unmatched: 7. The CDR3 DNA reads TGTGCCAGCAGTGACGCCACTCGGGACAGCTATGGCTACACCTTC. Its protein is CASSDATRDSYGYTF.

The rearrangement uses TRBV10-3 and TRBJ1-1; D is unclear. The CDR3 has 14 amino acids. Trimming removed 0 bases at V and 4 bases at J, with 9 bases between. The germline V gene encodes CDR1 ENHRY and CDR2 SYGVKD. The CDR3 DNA reads TGTGCCATCAGTGAGTCAGGGTTGGGCACTGAAGCTTTCTTT. Translating it yields CAISESGLGTEAFF.

This chain links TRBV19 with TRBJ2-1; the D is unclear. Trimming left V 3 bases short and J 4 bases short, with 4 bases between. Germline CDR1 LNHDA, CDR2 SQIVND (reference sequence). The CDR3 runs to 12 residues. CDR3 residues: CASSMPYNEQFF. The CDR3 DNA is TGTGCCAGTAGTATGCCTTACAATGAGCAGTTCTTC.

This clone has only a few counts. The chain joins TRBV5-4 to TRBJ2-5, with D perhaps matching TRBD1 (5 bases). The length of the CDR3 is 13 residues. V was shortened by 0 bases and J by 5 bases, with 8 bases between the two germline ends. Germline CDR1 SGHNT, CDR2 YYREEE (reference sequence). The CDR3 nucleotides are TGTGCCAGCAGCTTGGAGGGGTACGAGACCCAGTACTTC. Encoded protein: CASSLEGYETQYF.

The V call is TRBV27, the J call TRBJ2-7; D may correspond to TRBD1 or TRBD2 (5 bases each). Germline CDR1 MNHEY, CDR2 SMNVEV (reference sequence). V lost 2 bases, J lost 0 bases, and 8 bases lay in between. The CDR3 has 14 amino acids. Here the CDR3 reads CASSLLGPSYEQYF. CDR3 DNA: TGTGCCAGCAGTTTACTGGGACCCTCCTACGAGCAGTACTTC.

The rearrangement joins TRBV11-2 to TRBJ2-1; 9 bases fit TRBD1. Germline V gene data show CDR1 as SGHAT and CDR2 as FQNNGV. This CDR3 is built from 15 residues. V gave up 5 bases and J gave up 10 bases; unmatched junction bases: 12. The CDR3 coding sequence is TGTGCCAGCAGCAAAGAGGGACAGGGAGGAGAAGAGCAGTTCTTC. Its protein product is CASSKEGQGGEEQFF.

This chain joins TRBV28 and TRBJ1-1; D ambiguous. The CDR3 loop spans 12 amino acids. Germline V gene data show CDR1 as MDHEN and CDR2 as SYDVKM. V was pared by 6 bases and J by 10 bases, with 15 bases between. CDR3 nucleotide sequence: TGTGCCAGCAGCCAAACTGGGGTCGGAGCTTTCTTT. Translated: CASSQTGVGAFF.

The gene calls are TRBV27 and TRBJ2-7, with D perhaps matching TRBD1 (6 bases). Per germline, CDR1 MNHEY and CDR2 SMNVEV (reference sequence). The V end lost 6 bases, the J end lost 0 bases, and 18 bases lay between the germline ends. The CDR3 is 16 amino acids. The CDR3 DNA is TGTGCCAGCAGCCCAACCACTAGGGGGATCTCCTACGAGCAGTACTTC. Protein: CASSPTTRGISYEQYF.

The chain combines TRBV4-1 with TRBJ2-5, with TRBD1 matching over 7 bases. The CDR3 consists of 15 residues. Per the germline V gene, CDR1 is MGHRA and CDR2 is YSYEKL. J gave up 4 bases and V 0 bases, and 5 bases lay outside the gene matches. This CDR3 is CASSQEKGGRETQYF. The CDR3 DNA sequence: TGCGCCAGCAGCCAAGAAAAAGGGGGCCGAGAGACCCAGTACTTC.

The chain links TRBV27 to TRBJ2-4, with TRBD2 matching 8 bases. In germline, CDR1 is MNHEY, CDR2 SMNVEV (reference sequence). This CDR3 has 16 residues. Unmatched junction bases numbered 14, after V lost 6 bases and J lost 7 bases. CDR3 nucleotides: TGTGCCAGCAGGGCCACCCCGGGACTAGTGGGGAACATTCAGTACTTC. As protein: CASRATPGLVGNIQYF.

The chain is built from TRBV5-6 and TRBJ2-2; D gene ambiguous. CDR1 SGHDT and CDR2 YYEEEE come from the germline V gene. V gave up 4 bases and J gave up 1 base, with 11 bases separating them. This CDR3 region has 15 residues. CDR3: CASSLIRGNTGELFF. CDR3 nucleotides: TGTGCCAGCAGCCTCATTCGCGGGAACACCGGGGAGCTGTTTTTT.

The chain uses TRBV5-1 and TRBJ2-5, with 7 bases that match TRBD2. The better agreement between TRBJ2-7 and the DNA end casts doubt on the J call. There are 14 residues in the CDR3. From germline, CDR1 is SGHRS and CDR2 YFSETQ. Here the CDR3 reads CASSFTGGLHEQYF. The CDR3 DNA follows: TGCGCCAGCAGCTTTACGGGAGGACTTCACGAGCAGTACTTC.

V is TRBV14 and J is TRBJ2-7, with TRBD2 as a possible D gene (5 bases). V was trimmed by 4 bases and J by 1 base, leaving 8 bases between them. The CDR3 is made up of 13 amino acids. Germline-derived CDR1 and CDR2 are SGHDN and FVKESK. As DNA, the CDR3 is TGTGCCAGCAGCCGACCGGGATCCTACGAGCAGTACTTC. It encodes CASSRPGSYEQYF. Drawing the rest from reference TRBV14 and TRBJ2-7, the complete variable domain is EAGVTQFPSHSVIEKGQTVTLRCDPISGHDNLYWYRRVMGKEIKFLLHFVKESKQDESGMPNNRFLAERTGGTYSTLKVQPAELEDSGVYFCASSRPGSYEQYFGPGTRLTVT.

Comments on this clone: Relative to the germline gene, one junction end is altered; a read error may explain this. The chain couples TRBV20-1 to TRBJ2-1; 7 bases align to TRBD2. CDR1 is DFQATT, CDR2 SNEGSKA, per germline (reference sequence). The CDR3 is made up of 11 amino acids. The CDR3 reads CSARGLREPFF. The CDR3 region has the DNA TGCAGTGCTAGAGGCTTGCGGGAGCCGTTCTTC.

The chain carries TRBV2 and TRBJ1-1; weak D call: TRBD1 (5 bases). Per germline, CDR1 SNHLY and CDR2 FYNNEI. The CDR3 totals 12 residues. V dropped 5 bases and J dropped 7 bases, with 11 bases sitting between them. As DNA, the CDR3 is TGTGCCAGCAGTAGAGGGGAGTTTGAAGCTTTCTTT. Translated: CASSRGEFEAFF.

The chain joins TRBV4-1 to TRBJ2-2; D is undetermined. Trimming shortened V by 2 bases and J by 6 bases, and 4 bases separated the two germline ends. CDR1 is MGHRA and CDR2 is YSYEKL in the germline V gene. The length of the CDR3 is 12 residues. The CDR3 reads CASSQLAGELFF. In DNA, the CDR3 is TGCGCCAGCAGCCAACTGGCCGGGGAGCTGTTTTTT.

This chain uses TRBV27 with TRBJ2-5, with 10 bases fitting TRBD1. The closer fit of TRBJ2-7 to the DNA end suggests the J call may be wrong. This CDR3 spans 16 amino acids. Per the germline V gene, CDR1 is MNHEY and CDR2 is SMNVEV (reference sequence). CDR3 in amino acids: CASSPNSGTGEGEQYF. DNA for the CDR3: TGTGCCAGCAGTCCAAACTCCGGGACAGGGGAGGGCGAGCAGTACTTC.

The chain recombines TRBV7-9 with TRBJ1-4, with D possibly matching TRBD1 (5 bases). The V end was cut by 0 bases, the J end by 0 bases, with 8 bases between. Germline lookup yields CDR1 SEHNR and CDR2 FQNEAQ (reference sequence). The CDR3 is made up of 16 amino acids. This chain's CDR3 is CASSLAQDTTNEKLFF. CDR3 DNA: TGTGCCAGCAGCTTAGCCCAGGACACAACTAATGAAAAACTGTTTTTT.

V and J are TRBV6-5 and TRBJ2-2; tentatively, D is TRBD1 (6 bases). V lost 2 bases and J 1 base, leaving 8 bases between the germline ends. The CDR3 sequence is 15 residues long. CDR1 MNHEY and CDR2 SVGAGI come from the germline V gene. This CDR3 reads CASSYTRGNTGELFF. CDR3 in DNA: TGTGCCAGCAGTTACACCAGGGGGAACACCGGGGAGCTGTTTTTT.

This clone was recorded once. V usage is TRBV27 and J usage is TRBJ2-5; no definite D call. Germline V gene sequence: CDR1 MNHEY, CDR2 SMNVEV (reference sequence). This CDR3 contains 16 residues. With 5 bases removed from V and 2 bases from J, the gap between germline ends came to 18 bases. As DNA, the CDR3 is TGTGCCAGCAGTGAGCTCCCAGGTCTGGGGCAAGAGACCCAGTACTTC. It is translated as CASSELPGLGQETQYF.

The rearrangement joins TRBV28 to TRBJ2-7, with 7 nucleotides matching TRBD1. Germline values: CDR1 MDHEN, CDR2 SYDVKM. With 1 base clipped from V and 2 bases from J, the junction kept 5 bases outside the gene matches. The CDR3 is 15 residues long. The CDR3 DNA reads as TGTGCCAGCAGTTTATCTCCCGGACAGGCCTACGAGCAGTACTTC. Translating it yields CASSLSPGQAYEQYF.

The rearrangement links TRBV2 to TRBJ2-5, with 9 bases that match TRBD2. Germline CDR1 and CDR2: SNHLY and FYNNEI. J gave up 11 bases and V 1 base, and 14 bases lay outside the gene matches. This CDR3 is built from 16 residues. In DNA, the CDR3 is TGTGCCAGCAGTGAAGGGGCTAGCGGGATATTAAGGGAGCAGTACTTC. This sequence encodes CASSEGASGILREQYF.

The chain is built from TRBV15 and TRBJ1-4; tentative D call: TRBD1 (5 bases). V was clipped by 0 bases and J by 8 bases, with 16 bases between them. The CDR3 is made up of 16 amino acids. CDR1 and CDR2 (germline): LNHNV, YYDKDF (reference sequence). The CDR3, as DNA: TGTGCCACCAGCAGAGATTTAGGCCAGGGCTACGAAAAACTGTTTTTT. Translated: CATSRDLGQGYEKLFF.

In nucleotides, the CDR3 is TGTGCCAGCAAATGGGGACTAGCGGAAGGTTTAGGAGATACGCAGTATTTT. Translating it yields CASKWGLAEGLGDTQYF. The V and J genes are TRBV27 and TRBJ2-3; 11 bases match TRBD2. Germline assignment: CDR1 MNHEY and CDR2 SMNVEV (reference sequence). This CDR3 has 17 amino acids. Trimming cost V 7 bases and J 5 bases; bases outside gene matches: 14.

The chain couples TRBV28 to TRBJ2-3; weak D call: TRBD2 (6 bases). Per the germline V gene, CDR1 is MDHEN and CDR2 is SYDVKM. Trimming stripped 5 bases from V and 6 bases from J, with 21 bases between. This CDR3 has 16 amino acids. The DNA of the CDR3 is TGTGCCAGCAGTACCCCGGACTATCCACCCCGGGATACGCAGTATTTT. Residues: CASSTPDYPPRDTQYF.

The J gene is TRBJ2-5, the V gene TRBV7-8; TRBD2 agrees at 13 bases. In germline, CDR1 is SGHVS, CDR2 FQNEAQ. V trimming: 2 bases; J trimming: 1 base; junction bases outside the gene matches: 4. The CDR3 totals 17 residues. CDR3 residues: CASSLQLAGGPQETQYF. The CDR3 region has the DNA TGTGCCAGCAGCTTACAACTAGCGGGAGGGCCCCAAGAGACCCAGTACTTC.

This sequence joins TRBV7-9 and TRBJ2-7, with a possible D match to TRBD1 (6 bases). Trimming took 0 bases from V and 3 from J, leaving 15 bases between them. From germline, CDR1 is SEHNR and CDR2 FQNEAQ (reference sequence). There are 16 residues in the CDR3. CDR3 residues: CASSLATGTKGYEQYF. CDR3 DNA sequence: TGTGCCAGCAGCTTAGCGACGGGGACAAAAGGCTACGAGCAGTACTTC. Full variable domain (missing parts from reference TRBV7-9 and TRBJ2-7): DTGVSQNPRHKITKRGQNVTFRCDPISEHNRLYWYRQTLGQGPEFLTYFQNEAQLEKSRLLSDRFSAERPKGSFSTLEIQRTEQGDSAMYLCASSLATGTKGYEQYFGPGTRLTVT.